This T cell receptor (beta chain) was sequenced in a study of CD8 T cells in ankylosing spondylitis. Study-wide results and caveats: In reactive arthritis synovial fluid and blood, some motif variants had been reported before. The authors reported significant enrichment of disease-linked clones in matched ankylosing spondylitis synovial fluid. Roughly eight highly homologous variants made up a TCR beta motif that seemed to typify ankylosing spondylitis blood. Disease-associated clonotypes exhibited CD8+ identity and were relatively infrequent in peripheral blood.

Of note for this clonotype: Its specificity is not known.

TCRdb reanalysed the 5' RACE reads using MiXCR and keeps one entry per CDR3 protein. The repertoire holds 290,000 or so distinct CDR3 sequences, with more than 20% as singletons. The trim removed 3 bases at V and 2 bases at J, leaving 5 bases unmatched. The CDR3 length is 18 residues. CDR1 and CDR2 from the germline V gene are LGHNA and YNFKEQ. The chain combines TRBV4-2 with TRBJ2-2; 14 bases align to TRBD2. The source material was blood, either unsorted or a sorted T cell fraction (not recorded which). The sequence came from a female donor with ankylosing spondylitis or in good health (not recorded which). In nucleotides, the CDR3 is TGTGCCAGCAGCCACTGGGGACTAGCGGGAGTTAACACCGGGGAGCTGTTTTTT. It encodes CASSHWGLAGVNTGELFF.